What follows describes a single T cell receptor (beta chain). The clone's antigen remains unknown. Base quality data are lacking; no much larger clone is found one base away. One collaborating source in Seattle enrolled patients during active infection and followed them longitudinally through the course of disease. Each collaborating institution followed its own protocols to collect whole blood in K2EDTA tubes. For TCRbeta analysis, collaborators shipped samples as frozen whole blood, isolated PBMCs, or DNA extracted from either of those sample types. These data come from a study of blood T cell repertoires in COVID-19 (TCRdb year 2020). A note on the overall study: Samples covering the acute and convalescent phases of COVID-19 were provided by collaborators in the United States, Italy and Spain. A freely available public database, intended as a resource for researchers studying the immune response to SARS-CoV-2, is where the repertoires were released. Deeply sampled blood TCRbeta repertoires from subjects exposed to, actively infected with, or recovered from COVID-19 were included in the dataset. Samples came from the ongoing ImmuneRACE study (first 160 participants) plus 1,254 subjects from 6 global collaborators. Where available, HLA class I and class II types were obtained from metadata supplied by the sample provider rather than from assay-based typing. The prospective study material was composed of cDNA or gDNA derived from T cells, B-cell-depleted T cells, or PBMCs. Nearly every sample came with metadata listing a de-identified subject ID, COVID-19 status, age in years and sex. Findings and caveats that apply to the study as a whole: The quantity of clinical and demographic metadata differed by source and by participant and was supplied without curation.

From the cysteine through the phenylalanine, the CDR3 covers 14 amino acids. Solely the CDR3 DNA is kept, with 42 bases framed from the first base. The germline ends are 9 bases apart after V is trimmed by 2 bases and J by 1 base. CDR1 and CDR2 are read off the germline V gene as SGHTS and YDEGEE. TCRbeta CDR3 regions were amplified from genomic DNA by means of the immunoSEQ Assay, a bias-controlled multiplex PCR. For the original study's pipeline: Within the assay, amplification of reference gene primers was used to estimate how many nucleated cells each sample contained. To quantify the absolute abundance of each unique TCRbeta CDR3 rearrangement, sequence reads were collapsed and filtered. For each sample, productive Simpson clonality was calculated as the square root of Simpson's diversity index over productive rearrangements. TCRdb took this table from immuneACCESS and kept in-frame rearrangements with V and J called. Such tables lack part of the clones; where checked against another copy, unresolved V genes explain under half of the gap, and the rest is unexplained. The D gene and trimming were derived from the DNA, and the V and J assignments and clone size from that table. The sample data list 300,000 to 350,000 clones, and roughly 87% of these were observed just once. The ten largest clones represent roughly 9.9% of the sample.

Here the chain combines TRBV5-8 and TRBJ1-1; the D gene is not confidently resolved. The receptor's source is a man aged 25-45 years with COVID-19, enrolled during active disease. Specimen: peripheral blood. The nucleotide sequence is given as TGTGCCAGCAGCTTCGTCTTTTGGAACACTGAAGCTTTCTTT. This is translated as CASSFVFWNTEAFF.